This paragraph reports one T cell receptor (beta chain). What it binds is not known. The data are from a study of OX40 agonist ivuxolimab in advanced cancers. Study details: Dose-escalation patients' cancers were hepatocellular carcinoma, melanoma, renal cell or head and neck cancer. Study-level points and caveats: In general, CD8+ T cells held more expanded clones than CD4+ did, on average. Expanded peripheral T cells had an undetermined antigen specificity.

V was clipped by 0 bases and J by 5 bases, with 8 bases between them. The CDR3 is made up of 14 amino acids. Germline V gives CDR1 SGHRS, CDR2 YFSETQ. Produced via immunoSEQ multiplex PCR; TCRdb's table is partial and in-frame only. Found here are 30,000 to 45,000 clones, about 70% of them singletons; the top ten hold about 18%. The TCR originated in an adult with an advanced solid tumor such as melanoma, head and neck, liver or kidney cancer. Sample: CD4+ or CD8+ T cells sorted from blood, taken in a trial of the OX40 agonist ivuxolimab. V is TRBV5-1 and J is TRBJ1-4, with D possibly being TRBD1 (6 bases). This chain's CDR3 is CASSLGTENEKLFF. CDR3 DNA: TGCGCCAGCAGCTTGGGGACAGAGAATGAAAAACTGTTTTTT.